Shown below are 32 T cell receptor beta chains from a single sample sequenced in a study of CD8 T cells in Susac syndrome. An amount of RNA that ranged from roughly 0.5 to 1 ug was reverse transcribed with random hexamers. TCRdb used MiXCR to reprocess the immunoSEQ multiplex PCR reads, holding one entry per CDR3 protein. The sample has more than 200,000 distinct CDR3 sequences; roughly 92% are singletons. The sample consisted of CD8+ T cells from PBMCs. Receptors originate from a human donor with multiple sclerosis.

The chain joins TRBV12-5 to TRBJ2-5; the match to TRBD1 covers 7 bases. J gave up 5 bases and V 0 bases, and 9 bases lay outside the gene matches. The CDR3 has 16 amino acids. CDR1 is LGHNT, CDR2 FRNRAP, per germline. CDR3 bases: TGTGCTAGTGGTTTGGTACCTGGCGAGACAGGGGAGACCCAGTACTTC. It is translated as CASGLVPGETGETQYF.

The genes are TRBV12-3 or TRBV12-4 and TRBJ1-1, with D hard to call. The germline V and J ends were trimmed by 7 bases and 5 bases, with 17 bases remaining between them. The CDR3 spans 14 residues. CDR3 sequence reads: CASNPGRGWTEAFF. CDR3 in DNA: TGTGCCAGCAACCCCGGCCGAGGTTGGACTGAAGCTTTCTTT.

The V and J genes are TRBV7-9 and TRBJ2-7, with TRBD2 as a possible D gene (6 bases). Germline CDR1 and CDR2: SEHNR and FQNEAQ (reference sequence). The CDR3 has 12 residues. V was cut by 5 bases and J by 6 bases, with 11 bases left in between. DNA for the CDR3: TGTGCCAGCAGCCGGGGGACGAGCGAGCAGTACTTC. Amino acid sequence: CASSRGTSEQYF.

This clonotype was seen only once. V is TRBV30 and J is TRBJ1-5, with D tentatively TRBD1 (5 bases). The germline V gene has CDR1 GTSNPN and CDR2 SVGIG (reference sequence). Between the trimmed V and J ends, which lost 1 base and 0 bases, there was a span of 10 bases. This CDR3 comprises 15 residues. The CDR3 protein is CAWSDWGASNQPQHF. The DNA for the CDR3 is TGTGCCTGGAGTGATTGGGGCGCTAGCAATCAGCCCCAGCATTTT.

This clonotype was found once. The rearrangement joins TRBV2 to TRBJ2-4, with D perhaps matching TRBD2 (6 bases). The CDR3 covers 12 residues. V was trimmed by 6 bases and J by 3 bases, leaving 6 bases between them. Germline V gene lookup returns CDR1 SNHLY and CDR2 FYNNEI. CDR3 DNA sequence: TGTGCCAGCAGGGGAGGCAAAAACATTCAGTACTTC. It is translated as CASRGGKNIQYF.

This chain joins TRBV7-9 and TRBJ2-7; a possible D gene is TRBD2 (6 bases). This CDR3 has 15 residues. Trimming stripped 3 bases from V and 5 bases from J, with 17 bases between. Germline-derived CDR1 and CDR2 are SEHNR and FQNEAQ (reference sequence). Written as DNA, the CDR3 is TGTGCCAGCAGCTTGGGTAGCGGAATACATCACGAGCAGTACTTC. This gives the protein CASSLGSGIHHEQYF.

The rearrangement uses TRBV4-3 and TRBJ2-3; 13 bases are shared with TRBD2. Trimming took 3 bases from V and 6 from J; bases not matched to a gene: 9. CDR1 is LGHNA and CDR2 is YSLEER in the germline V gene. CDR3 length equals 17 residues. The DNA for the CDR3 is TGCGCCAGCAGCCATACGACTAGCGGGAGGTGGATGGATACGCAGTATTTT. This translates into CASSHTTSGRWMDTQYF.

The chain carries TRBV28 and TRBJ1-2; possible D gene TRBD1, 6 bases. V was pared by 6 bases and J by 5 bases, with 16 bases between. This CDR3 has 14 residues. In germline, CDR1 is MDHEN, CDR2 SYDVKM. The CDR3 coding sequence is TGTGCCAGCAGGTATATACAGGGCTTGTATGGCTACACCTTC. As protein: CASRYIQGLYGYTF.

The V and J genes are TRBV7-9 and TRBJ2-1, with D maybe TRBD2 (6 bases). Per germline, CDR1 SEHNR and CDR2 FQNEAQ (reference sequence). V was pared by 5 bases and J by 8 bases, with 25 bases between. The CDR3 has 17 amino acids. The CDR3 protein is CASSPRDSPGVGDEQFF. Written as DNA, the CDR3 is TGTGCCAGCAGCCCCCGGGATTCACCGGGGGTGGGAGATGAGCAGTTCTTC.

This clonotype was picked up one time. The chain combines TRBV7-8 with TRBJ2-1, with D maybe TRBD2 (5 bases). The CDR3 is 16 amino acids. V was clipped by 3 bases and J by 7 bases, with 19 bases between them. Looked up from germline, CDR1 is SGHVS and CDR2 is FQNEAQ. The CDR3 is CASSFRPPGRVNEQFF. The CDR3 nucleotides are TGTGCCAGCAGCTTTCGTCCTCCCGGGCGGGTGAATGAGCAGTTCTTC.

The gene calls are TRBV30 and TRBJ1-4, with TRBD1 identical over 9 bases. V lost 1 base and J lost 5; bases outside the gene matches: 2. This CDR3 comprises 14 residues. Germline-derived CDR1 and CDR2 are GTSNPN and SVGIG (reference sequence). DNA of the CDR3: TGTGCCTGGAGTGCTGGACAGGGGAATGAAAAACTGTTTTTT. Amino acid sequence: CAWSAGQGNEKLFF.

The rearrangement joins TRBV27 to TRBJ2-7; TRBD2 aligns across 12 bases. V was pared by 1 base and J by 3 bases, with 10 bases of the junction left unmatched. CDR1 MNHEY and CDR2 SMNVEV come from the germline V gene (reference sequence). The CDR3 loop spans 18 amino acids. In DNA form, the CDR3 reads TGTGCCAGCAGTTTATATGTACTAGCGGGAGGAGGACACTACGAGCAGTACTTC. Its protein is CASSLYVLAGGGHYEQYF.

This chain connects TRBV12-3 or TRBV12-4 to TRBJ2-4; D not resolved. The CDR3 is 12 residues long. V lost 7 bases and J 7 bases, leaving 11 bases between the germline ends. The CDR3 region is CASNGEENIQYF. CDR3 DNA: TGTGCCAGCAACGGAGAGGAGAACATTCAGTACTTC.

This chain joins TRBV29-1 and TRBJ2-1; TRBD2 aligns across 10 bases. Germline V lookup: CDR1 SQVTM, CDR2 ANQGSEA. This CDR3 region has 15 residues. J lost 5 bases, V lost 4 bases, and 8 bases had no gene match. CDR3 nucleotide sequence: TGCAGCGTTGTCCCGACTAGCGGGTGGAACAATGAGCAGTTCTTC. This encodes CSVVPTSGWNNEQFF.

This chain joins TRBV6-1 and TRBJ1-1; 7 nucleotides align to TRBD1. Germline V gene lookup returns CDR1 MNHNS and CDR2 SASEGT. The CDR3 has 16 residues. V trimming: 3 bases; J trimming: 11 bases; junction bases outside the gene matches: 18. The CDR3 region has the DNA TGTGCCAGCAGTGACACGCCGGGACAGCGGCGGCTCGGGGCTTTCTTT. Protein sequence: CASSDTPGQRRLGAFF.

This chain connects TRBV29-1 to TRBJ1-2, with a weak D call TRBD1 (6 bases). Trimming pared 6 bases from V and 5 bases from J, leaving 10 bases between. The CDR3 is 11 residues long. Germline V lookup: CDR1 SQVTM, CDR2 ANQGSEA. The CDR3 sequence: CSVRGLYGYTF. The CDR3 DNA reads TGCAGCGTCAGGGGCTTGTATGGCTACACCTTC. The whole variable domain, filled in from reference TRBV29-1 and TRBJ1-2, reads SAVISQKPSRDICQRGTSLTIQCQVDSQVTMMFWYRQQPGQSLTLIATANQGSEATYESGFVIDKFPISRPNLTFSTLTVSNMSPEDSSIYLCSVRGLYGYTFGSGTRLTVV.

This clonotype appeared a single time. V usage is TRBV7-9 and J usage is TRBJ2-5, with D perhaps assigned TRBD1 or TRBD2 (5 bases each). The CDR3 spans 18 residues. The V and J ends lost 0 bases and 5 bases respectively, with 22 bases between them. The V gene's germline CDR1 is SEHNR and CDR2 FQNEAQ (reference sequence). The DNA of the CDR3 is TGTGCCAGCAGCTTAGCCGGGACGTGGAATAAGATGTTGGAGACCCAGTACTTC. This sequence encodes CASSLAGTWNKMLETQYF.

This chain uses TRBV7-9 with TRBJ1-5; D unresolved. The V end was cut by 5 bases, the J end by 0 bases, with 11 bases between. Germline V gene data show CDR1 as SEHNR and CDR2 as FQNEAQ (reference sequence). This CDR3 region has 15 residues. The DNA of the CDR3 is TGTGCCAGCAGCCCTGTTGGGGATAGCAATCAGCCCCAGCATTTT. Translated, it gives CASSPVGDSNQPQHF.

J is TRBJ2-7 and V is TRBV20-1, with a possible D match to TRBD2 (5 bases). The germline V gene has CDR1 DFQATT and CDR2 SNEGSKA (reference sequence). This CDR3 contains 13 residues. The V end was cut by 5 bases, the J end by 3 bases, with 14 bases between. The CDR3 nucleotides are TGCAGTGCTGGACCCGGGATCGACTACGAGCAGTACTTC. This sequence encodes CSAGPGIDYEQYF.

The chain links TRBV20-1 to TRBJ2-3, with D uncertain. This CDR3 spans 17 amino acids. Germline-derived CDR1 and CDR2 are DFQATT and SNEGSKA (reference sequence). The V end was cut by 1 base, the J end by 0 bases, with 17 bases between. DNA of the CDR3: TGCAGTGCTAGAGGATTCCAGACTGGCTCTAGCACAGATACGCAGTATTTT. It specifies CSARGFQTGSSTDTQYF.

CDR3 amino acids: CASSEFFDTQYF. The CDR3 DNA follows: TGTGCCAGCAGTGAGTTTTTCGATACGCAGTATTTT. J is TRBJ2-3 and V is TRBV2; D uncertain. V lost 3 bases to trimming and J lost 6 bases, with 7 bases between them. Germline loops: CDR1 SNHLY, CDR2 FYNNEI. There are 12 residues in the CDR3.

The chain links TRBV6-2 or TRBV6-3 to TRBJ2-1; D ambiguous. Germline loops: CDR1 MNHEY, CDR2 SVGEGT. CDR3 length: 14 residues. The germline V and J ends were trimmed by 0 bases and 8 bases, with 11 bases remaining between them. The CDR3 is CASSYSGVWDEQFF. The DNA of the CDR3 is TGTGCCAGCAGTTACTCTGGGGTATGGGATGAGCAGTTCTTC.

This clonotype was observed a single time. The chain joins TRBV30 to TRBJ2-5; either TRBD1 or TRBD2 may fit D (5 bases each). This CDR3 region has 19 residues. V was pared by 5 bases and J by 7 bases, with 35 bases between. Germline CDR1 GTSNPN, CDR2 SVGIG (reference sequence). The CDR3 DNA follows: TGTGCCTGGGGGTCCAGACCGGACTCCTGGGTCGTAGGGGTTGCGACCCAGTACTTC. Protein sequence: CAWGSRPDSWVVGVATQYF. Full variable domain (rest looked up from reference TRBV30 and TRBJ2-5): SQTIHQWPATLVQPVGSPLSLECTVEGTSNPNLYWYRQAAGRGLQLLFYSVGIGQISSEVPQNLSASRPQDRQFILSSKKLLLSDSGFYLCAWGSRPDSWVVGVATQYFGPGTRLLVL.

The chain's CDR3 is CASSLGPGLAIEQFF. As DNA, the CDR3 is TGTGCCAGCAGCTTGGGACCGGGACTAGCGATTGAGCAGTTCTTC. J is TRBJ2-1 and V is TRBV5-6; 10 bases fit TRBD2. V lost 0 bases and J lost 9; bases outside the gene matches: 6. Germline assignment: CDR1 SGHDT and CDR2 YYEEEE. CDR3 length equals 15 residues.

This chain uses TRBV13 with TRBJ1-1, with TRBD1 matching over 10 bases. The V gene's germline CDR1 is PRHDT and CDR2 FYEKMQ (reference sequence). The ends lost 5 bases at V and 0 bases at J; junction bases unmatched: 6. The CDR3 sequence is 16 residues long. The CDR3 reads CASSPDRGLLNTEAFF. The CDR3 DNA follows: TGTGCCAGCAGCCCTGACAGGGGGCTTCTGAACACTGAAGCTTTCTTT. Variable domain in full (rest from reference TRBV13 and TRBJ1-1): AAGVIQSPRHLIKEKRETATLKCYPIPRHDTVYWYQQGPGQDPQFLISFYEKMQSDKGSIPDRFSAQQFSDYHSELNMSSLELGDSALYFCASSPDRGLLNTEAFFGQGTRLTVV.

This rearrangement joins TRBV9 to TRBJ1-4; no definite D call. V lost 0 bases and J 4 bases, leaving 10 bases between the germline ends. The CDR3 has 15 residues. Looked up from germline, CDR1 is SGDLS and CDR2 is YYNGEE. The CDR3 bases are TGTGCCAGCAGCGTAGAGGCACGGAGTAATGAAAAACTGTTTTTT. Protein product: CASSVEARSNEKLFF.

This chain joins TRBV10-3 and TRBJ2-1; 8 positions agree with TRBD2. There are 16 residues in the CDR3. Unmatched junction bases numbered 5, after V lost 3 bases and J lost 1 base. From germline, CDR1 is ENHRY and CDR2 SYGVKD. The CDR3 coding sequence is TGTGCCATCAGTGAAGAGGTAGCGGGGTCCTACAATGAGCAGTTCTTC. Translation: CAISEEVAGSYNEQFF.

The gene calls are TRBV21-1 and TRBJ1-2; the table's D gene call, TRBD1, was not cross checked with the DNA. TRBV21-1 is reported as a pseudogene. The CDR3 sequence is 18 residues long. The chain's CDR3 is CASSKVRKGTGANYGYTF. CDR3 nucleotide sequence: TGTGCCAGCAGCAAAGTCAGAAAAGGAACAGGGGCAAACTATGGCTACACCTTC.

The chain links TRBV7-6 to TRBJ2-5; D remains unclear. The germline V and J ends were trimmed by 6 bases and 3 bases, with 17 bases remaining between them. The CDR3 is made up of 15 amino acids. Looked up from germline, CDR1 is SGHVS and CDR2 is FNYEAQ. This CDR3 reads CASSLDRVRKETQYF. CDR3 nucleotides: TGTGCCAGCAGTTTGGACCGTGTGAGGAAAGAGACCCAGTACTTC. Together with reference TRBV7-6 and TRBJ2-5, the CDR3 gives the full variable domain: GAGVSQSPRYKVTKRGQDVALRCDPISGHVSLYWYRQALGQGPEFLTYFNYEAQQDKSGLPNDRFSAERPEGSISTLTIQRTEQRDSAMYRCASSLDRVRKETQYFGPGTRLLVL.

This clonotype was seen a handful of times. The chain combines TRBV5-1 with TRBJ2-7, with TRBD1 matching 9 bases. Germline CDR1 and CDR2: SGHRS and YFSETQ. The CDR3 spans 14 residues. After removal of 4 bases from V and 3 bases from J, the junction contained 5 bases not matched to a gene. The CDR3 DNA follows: TGCGCCAGCAGCAGGGGACAGGGTCGCTACGAGCAGTACTTC. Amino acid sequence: CASSRGQGRYEQYF.

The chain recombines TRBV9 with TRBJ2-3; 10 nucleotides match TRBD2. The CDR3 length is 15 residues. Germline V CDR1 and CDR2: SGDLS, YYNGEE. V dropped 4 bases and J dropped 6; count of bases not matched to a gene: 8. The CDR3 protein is CASSTTSGDSDTQYF. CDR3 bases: TGTGCCAGCAGCACCACTAGCGGGGATTCTGATACGCAGTATTTT.

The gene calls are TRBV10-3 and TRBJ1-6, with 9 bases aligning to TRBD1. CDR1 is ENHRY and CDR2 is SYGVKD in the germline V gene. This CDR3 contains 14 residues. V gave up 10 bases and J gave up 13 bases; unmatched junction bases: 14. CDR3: CATRDRERGLPLHF. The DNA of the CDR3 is TGTGCCACCAGGGACAGGGAACGGGGTTTGCCCCTCCACTTT.